Following are 20 T cell receptor beta chains from one sample sequenced in a study of spatial heterogeneity in lung cancer (dated by TCRdb to the late 2010s). The library was prepared using 5' RACE. The listed sequencing device is NextSeq 500. TCRdb ran its own pipeline on the public reads, namely fastp trimming at Q25 and MiXCR clone calling, and kept in-frame beta chains. Records with the same CDR3 protein are collapsed into one entry carrying the most frequent genes and DNA. The sample has roughly 400 distinct CDR3 sequences on record, 8% to 10% of them singletons. The ten largest clones add up to around 28% of the sample. The time point label on this specimen signifies: sample taken at primary tumor resection. The source was normal lung tissue next to the tumor, collected at surgery. The source of these receptors is a female donor with early-stage non-small cell lung cancer.

By share, this clonotype counts as large. In DNA form, the CDR3 reads TGTGCCAGTAGTATAAGTACGGCTGGGGCCAACGTCCTGACTTTC. Protein: CASSISTAGANVLTF. The V and J genes are TRBV19 and TRBJ2-6; D is unresolved. The CDR3 has 15 amino acids. Germline lookup yields CDR1 LNHDA and CDR2 SQIVND (reference sequence). The germline V and J ends were trimmed by 2 bases and 2 bases, with 7 bases remaining between them.

The CDR3 DNA reads TGTGCCATCAGTGAGGCCGGGACAGGGAGCAACGGGGAGCTGTTTTTT. It is translated as CAISEAGTGSNGELFF. The rearrangement joins TRBV10-3 to TRBJ2-2; 9 bases line up with TRBD1. The V gene's germline CDR1 is ENHRY and CDR2 SYGVKD. CDR3 length equals 16 residues. J was trimmed by 7 bases and V by 2 bases; bases with no gene match: 8.

The table lists this clonotype with many counts. The V call is TRBV28, the J call TRBJ2-7, with D hard to call. In germline, CDR1 is MDHEN, CDR2 SYDVKM. Trimming pared 3 bases from V and 6 bases from J, leaving 18 bases between. This CDR3 comprises 15 residues. For the CDR3, the DNA is TGTGCCAGCAGTTTTGTGCAGACCGTTAATCCCGAGCAGTACTTC. This translates into CASSFVQTVNPEQYF.

By sample fraction, this clonotype is large. V gene TRBV9 combines with J gene TRBJ1-1; the match to TRBD1 covers 12 bases. V lost 3 bases to trimming and J lost 11 bases; unmatched junction nucleotides: 8. Looked up from germline, CDR1 is SGDLS and CDR2 is YYNGEE. The CDR3 is 14 residues long. The CDR3 sequence: CASSAGTGGLEAFF. CDR3 nucleotides: TGTGCCAGCAGCGCTGGGACAGGGGGCCTCGAGGCTTTCTTT.

In its sample, this clonotype ranks as medium-sized. The rearrangement joins TRBV29-1 to TRBJ2-7; D is ambiguous. V was clipped by 5 bases and J by 7 bases, with 9 bases between them. The germline gives CDR1 SQVTM, CDR2 ANQGSEA. This CDR3 is 10 amino acids long. In DNA, the CDR3 is TGCAGCGTTCTTGATAGGGAGCAGTACTTC. Translated, it gives CSVLDREQYF.

This clonotype counts as medium-sized. The CDR3 does not end in the conserved phenylalanine or tryptophan, so this is likely a read error. The rearrangement uses TRBV12-3 or TRBV12-4 and TRBJ2-7; a weak D match, TRBD2 (8 bases). The CDR3 sequence is 16 residues long. Trimming removed 6 bases from V and 4 bases from J, with 22 bases in between. The CDR3 reads CASSLQGVGRAYEQYL. For the CDR3, the DNA is TGTGCCAGCAGCCTCCAGGGGGTCGGGAGGGCGTACGAGCAGTACTTG.

By sample share, this clonotype is medium-sized. The chain uses TRBV7-9 and TRBJ1-5; unclear D gene. This CDR3 is 14 amino acids long. Germline assignment: CDR1 SEHNR and CDR2 FQNEAQ (reference sequence). Trimming pared 0 bases from V and 2 bases from J, leaving 5 bases between. CDR3 loop: CASSLAEGNQPQHF. CDR3 DNA sequence: TGTGCCAGCAGCTTAGCAGAGGGCAATCAGCCCCAGCATTTT.

This chain links TRBV16 with TRBJ1-1; D unclear. V dropped 4 bases and J dropped 3 bases, with 9 bases sitting between them. Per the germline V gene, CDR1 is KGHSY and CDR2 is FQNENV. The length of the CDR3 is 13 residues. The chain's CDR3 is CASSPNGDTEAFF. The CDR3 DNA follows: TGTGCCAGCAGCCCCAACGGGGACACTGAAGCTTTCTTT.

This clonotype is medium-sized. The chain links TRBV11-2 to TRBJ2-7, with a weak D call TRBD2 (6 bases). Trimming shortened V by 6 bases and J by 4 bases, and 25 bases separated the two germline ends. CDR3 length equals 17 residues. Germline values: CDR1 SGHAT, CDR2 FQNNGV. The CDR3 loop is CASRRKGATAGEYEQYF. The CDR3, as DNA: TGTGCCAGCAGACGCAAGGGTGCGACAGCGGGCGAATACGAGCAGTACTTC.

Relative to its sample, this clonotype is large. This sequence joins TRBV6-6 and TRBJ2-4; 7 positions agree with TRBD1. V gave up 10 bases and J gave up 2 bases; unmatched junction bases: 5. The CDR3 has 13 residues. The germline V gene has CDR1 MNHNY and CDR2 SVGAGI (reference sequence). The CDR3 DNA reads TGTGCCACCCGACAGGGCTCCAAAAACATTCAGTACTTC. It yields the protein CATRQGSKNIQYF.

This clonotype is large. This chain connects TRBV2 to TRBJ2-7; D call uncertain. From germline, CDR1 is SNHLY and CDR2 FYNNEI. V lost 5 bases and J lost 6, with 8 bases in between. The CDR3 runs 11 residues. As DNA, the CDR3 is TGTGCCAGCAGTCCGACTGCCGAGCAGTACTTC. Translated: CASSPTAEQYF.

This clonotype is labeled large. The rearrangement links TRBV3-1 to TRBJ2-5; TRBD1 matches at 11 bases. Germline V gene lookup returns CDR1 LGHDT and CDR2 YNNKEL (reference sequence). The J segment lost 4 bases and the V segment lost 0 bases, leaving 7 bases of the junction unmatched. This CDR3 has 17 residues. The CDR3 sequence is CASSQDLGQGALETQYF. For the CDR3, the DNA is TGTGCCAGCAGCCAAGATCTAGGACAGGGGGCTCTAGAGACCCAGTACTTC.

By share of the sample, this clonotype is large (0.1 to 1%). V and J are TRBV5-1 and TRBJ2-3; 7 positions match TRBD2. This CDR3 region has 14 residues. The trim removed 0 bases at V and 4 bases at J, leaving 2 bases unmatched. The germline gives CDR1 SGHRS, CDR2 YFSETQ. The CDR3 loop reads CASSLGGSADTQYF. DNA for the CDR3: TGCGCCAGCAGCTTGGGCGGGAGCGCAGATACGCAGTATTTT.

By frequency in the sample, this clonotype is medium-sized. The genes are TRBV7-8 and TRBJ2-7; D unresolved. This CDR3 comprises 17 residues. Germline V lookup: CDR1 SGHVS, CDR2 FQNEAQ. Trimming stripped 4 bases from V and 2 bases from J, with 21 bases between. In DNA, the CDR3 is TGTGCCAGCAGCTCCCTTACTCGAGACACAGATACCTACGAGCAGTACGTC. As protein: CASSSLTRDTDTYEQYV.

The V gene is TRBV11-3, the J gene TRBJ1-4; 8 bases agree with TRBD1. With V trimmed by 5 bases and J by 2 bases, 10 bases remained unmatched. Per germline, CDR1 SGHNT and CDR2 YENEEA. The CDR3 runs 17 residues. CDR3 sequence (DNA): TGTGCCAGCAGCCCTAAACAACAGGGGGACACTAATGAAAAACTGTTTTTT. It yields the protein CASSPKQQGDTNEKLFF.

This clonotype is large by share. V usage is TRBV3-1 and J usage is TRBJ1-1, with 11 bases fitting TRBD1. Germline lookup yields CDR1 LGHDT and CDR2 YNNKEL (reference sequence). The CDR3 runs to 15 residues. V gave up 1 base and J gave up 6 bases; unmatched junction bases: 4. The CDR3 sequence is CASSQVPGQGAEAFF. Written as DNA, the CDR3 is TGTGCCAGCAGCCAAGTACCGGGACAGGGGGCTGAAGCTTTCTTT.

Relative to its sample, this clonotype is large. The V gene is TRBV2, the J gene TRBJ2-6, with D possibly being TRBD1 (6 bases). This CDR3 region has 15 residues. The germline V gene encodes CDR1 SNHLY and CDR2 FYNNEI. Trimming shortened V by 6 bases and J by 1 base, and 10 bases separated the two germline ends. CDR3: CASRNQGSGANVLTF. Written as DNA, the CDR3 is TGTGCCAGCAGGAATCAGGGGTCTGGGGCCAACGTCCTGACTTTC.

The count of this clonotype is one. This chain links TRBV7-2 with TRBJ2-1; D is undetermined. Trimming left V 6 bases short and J 4 bases short, with 10 bases between. The CDR3 contains 13 residues. Germline V lookup: CDR1 SGHTA, CDR2 FQGNSA. CDR3 protein: CASRPTDYNEQFF. CDR3 DNA sequence: TGTGCCAGCAGGCCTACAGATTACAATGAGCAGTTCTTC.

By sample share, this clonotype is large (0.1 to 1%). The genes are TRBV6-5 and TRBJ2-7, with 8 bases that match TRBD2. The J segment lost 7 bases and the V segment lost 2 bases, leaving 13 bases of the junction unmatched. CDR3 length equals 16 residues. Germline V gene data show CDR1 as MNHEY and CDR2 as SVGAGI. The CDR3 region has the DNA TGTGCCAGCAGTTACCGGCGCGCGGGAGGCGGGGAAGAGCAGTACTTC. Its translation is CASSYRRAGGGEEQYF.

By its share, this clonotype is large. An end of the junction differs from the germline gene, which may be a read error. This rearrangement joins TRBV27 to TRBJ2-1, with 9 bases lining up with TRBD2. The CDR3 has 15 amino acids. Germline-derived CDR1 and CDR2 are MNHEY and SMNVEV (reference sequence). The CDR3 region is CASSLSREGYHETLF. The CDR3 DNA follows: TGTGCCAGCAGTCTCTCGCGGGAGGGGTATCACGAAACCTTATTC.